This T cell receptor beta chain was observed in a study of cytotoxic CD8 clonotypes in ibrutinib-treated CLL. V was cut by 1 base and J by 9 bases, with 7 bases left in between. Germline V gives CDR1 DFQATT, CDR2 SNEGSKA (reference sequence). The CDR3 extends over 11 amino acids. Profiling relied on immunoSEQ multiplex PCR, and the TCRdb table lists in-frame clones only, not all of them. The sample carries roughly 180,000 clones, approximately 80% recorded once. Sequenced here: PBMCs, sampled after 24 months of ibrutinib treatment. The sequence came from a human donor with chronic lymphocytic leukemia. J is TRBJ2-1 and V is TRBV20-1; D is ambiguous. CDR3 nucleotides: TGCAGTGCTAGAGGGGGTGGTGAGCAGTTCTTC. It encodes CSARGGGEQFF.